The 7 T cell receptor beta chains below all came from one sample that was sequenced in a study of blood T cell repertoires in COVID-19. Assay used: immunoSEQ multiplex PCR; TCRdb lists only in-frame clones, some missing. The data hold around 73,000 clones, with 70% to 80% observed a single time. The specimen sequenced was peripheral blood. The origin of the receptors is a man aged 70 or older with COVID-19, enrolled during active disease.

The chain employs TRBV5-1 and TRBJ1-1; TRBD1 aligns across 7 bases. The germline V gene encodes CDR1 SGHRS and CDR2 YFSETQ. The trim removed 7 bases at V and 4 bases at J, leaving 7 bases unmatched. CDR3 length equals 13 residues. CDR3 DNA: TGCGCCAGCCGAGGGGGCGATGGCACTGAAGCTTTCTTT. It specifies CASRGGDGTEAFF.

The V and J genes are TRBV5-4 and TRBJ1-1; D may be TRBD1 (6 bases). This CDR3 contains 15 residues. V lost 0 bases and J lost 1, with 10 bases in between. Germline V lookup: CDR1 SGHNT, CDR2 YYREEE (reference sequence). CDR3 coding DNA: TGTGCCAGCAGCTTGGTCGGGACACCGAACACTGAAGCTTTCTTT. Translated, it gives CASSLVGTPNTEAFF.

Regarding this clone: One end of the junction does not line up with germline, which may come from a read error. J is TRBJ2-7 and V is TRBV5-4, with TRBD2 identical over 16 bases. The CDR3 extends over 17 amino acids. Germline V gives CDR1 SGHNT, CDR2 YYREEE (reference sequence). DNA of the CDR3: TGTGCCAGCAACTTGGGAGGGACTAGCGGGAGGGTGGACGAGCAGTACTTC. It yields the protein CASNLGGTSGRVDEQYF.

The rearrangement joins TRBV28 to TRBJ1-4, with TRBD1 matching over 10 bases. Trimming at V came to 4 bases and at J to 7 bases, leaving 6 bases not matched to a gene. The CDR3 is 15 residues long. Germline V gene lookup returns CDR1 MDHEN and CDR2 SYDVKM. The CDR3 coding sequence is TGTGCCAGCAGTTCCCCGACAGGGGGCGGTGAAAAACTGTTTTTT. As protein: CASSSPTGGGEKLFF.

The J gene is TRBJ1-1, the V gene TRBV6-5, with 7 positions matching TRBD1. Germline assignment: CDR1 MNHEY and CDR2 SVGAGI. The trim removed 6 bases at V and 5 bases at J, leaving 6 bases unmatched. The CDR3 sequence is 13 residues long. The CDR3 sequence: CASSDRAGTEAFF. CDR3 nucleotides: TGTGCCAGCAGCGACAGGGCCGGTACTGAAGCTTTCTTT.

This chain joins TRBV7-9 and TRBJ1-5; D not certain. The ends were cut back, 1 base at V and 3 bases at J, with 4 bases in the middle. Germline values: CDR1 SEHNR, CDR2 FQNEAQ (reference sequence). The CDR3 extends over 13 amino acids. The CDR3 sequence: CASSLGLNQPQHF. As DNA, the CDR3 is TGTGCCAGCAGCTTAGGGCTCAATCAGCCCCAGCATTTT.

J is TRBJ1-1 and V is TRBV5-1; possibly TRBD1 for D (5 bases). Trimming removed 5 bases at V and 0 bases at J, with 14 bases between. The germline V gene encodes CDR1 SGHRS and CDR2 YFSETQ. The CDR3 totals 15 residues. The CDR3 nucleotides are TGCGCCAGCAGACTCTCCGGCAGGGTGAACACTGAAGCTTTCTTT. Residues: CASRLSGRVNTEAFF.